Sequencing of this TCR beta chain was carried out in a study of blood T cells in healthy people across ages. This clonotype was detected ten times or more. Per germline, CDR1 DFQATT and CDR2 SNEGSKA (reference sequence). The CDR3 spans 15 residues. Trimming at V came to 6 bases and at J to 7 bases, leaving 14 bases not matched to a gene. A J-beta primer mix and a sample-barcoded 5' primer were used in a second PCR of roughly 7 to 12 cycles. TCRdb re-analysed the 5' RACE reads in MiXCR, keeping a single row per CDR3 protein. This sample has 1.5 million to 2 million distinct CDR3 sequences, with approximately 28% found just once.

The source of this sequence is a woman aged 30 to 39 in good health. Sequenced material: blood. This chain connects TRBV20-1 to TRBJ2-7; TRBD1 agrees at 11 bases. The CDR3 sequence: CSASKPGQGGIEQYF. The CDR3 DNA is TGCAGTGCCTCTAAACCGGGACAGGGGGGGATTGAGCAGTACTTC.